This is a list of T cell receptor beta chains from one sample in a study of T cells after yellow fever vaccination. One entry per CDR3 protein, called by TCRdb with MiXCR from the 5' RACE reads. The sample has more than 350,000 distinct CDR3 sequences, around 10% seen once. The starting material was PBMCs, obtained on the day of the first yellow fever vaccination. All receptors derive from a man younger than 30 who received the YFV17D yellow fever vaccine. The CDR3 runs from the conserved cysteine through the conserved F or W. A D gene is named only where the DNA matches it firmly. Size tells how often a clone was seen (once, few, many) or the class of an expanded clone, and some rows leave it out.

CDR3 protein: CASSPTGWEQYF
CDR3 DNA: TGTGCCAGCAGCCCTACAGGGTGGGAGCAGTACTTC
V gene: TRBV7-2
clone size: NA
J gene: TRBJ2-7
D gene: NA

CDR3 protein: CASSSGHGYTF
CDR3 DNA: TGTGCCAGCTCCTCAGGCCATGGCTACACCTTC
V gene: TRBV12-3/TRBV12-4
clone size: many
J gene: TRBJ1-2
D gene: NA

CDR3 protein: CASSSDMNTEAFF
CDR3 DNA: TGCGCCAGCAGCTCTGACATGAACACTGAAGCTTTCTTT
V gene: TRBV5-1
clone size: many
J gene: TRBJ1-1
D gene: NA

CDR3 protein: CASSQEKGLYGYTF
CDR3 DNA: TGTGCCAGCAGCCAAGAGAAAGGACTCTATGGCTACACCTTC
V gene: TRBV4-2
clone size: NA
J gene: TRBJ1-2
D gene: NA

CDR3 protein: CASSWNSGNTIYF
CDR3 DNA: TGTGCCAGCAGTTGGAACTCTGGAAACACCATATATTTT
V gene: TRBV12-3/TRBV12-4
clone size: NA
J gene: TRBJ1-3
D gene: NA

CDR3 protein: CSVWGPSTDTQYF
CDR3 DNA: TGCAGCGTCTGGGGACCGAGCACAGATACGCAGTATTTT
V gene: TRBV29-1
clone size: NA
J gene: TRBJ2-3
D gene: NA

CDR3 protein: CASSLRDSHQPQHF
CDR3 DNA: TGTGCCAGCAGTTTACGGGACAGCCATCAGCCCCAGCATTTT
V gene: TRBV12-3/TRBV12-4
clone size: many
J gene: TRBJ1-5
D gene: TRBD1

CDR3 protein: CASSYAPGGGTGELFF
CDR3 DNA: TGTGCCAGCAGTTACGCTCCTGGCGGGGGGACCGGGGAGCTGTTTTTT
V gene: TRBV6-5
clone size: few
J gene: TRBJ2-2
D gene: TRBD2

CDR3 protein: CASSSRGTATGELFF
CDR3 DNA: TGTGCCAGCAGTTCCAGGGGGACGGCTACCGGGGAGCTGTTTTTT
V gene: TRBV12-3/TRBV12-4
clone size: few
J gene: TRBJ2-2
D gene: TRBD1

CDR3 protein: CASSPSRGGRETQYF
CDR3 DNA: TGTGCCAGCTCCCCTTCGCGGGGGGGCCGAGAGACCCAGTACTTC
V gene: TRBV7-8
clone size: NA
J gene: TRBJ2-5
D gene: TRBD2